This TCR beta chain appears in the sequencing data of a study of cytomegalovirus exposure and HLA in healthy donors. Background on the study: Counted in an early data release were some 81 million unique TCRs from HLA-typed donors.

Study-wide points: An analysis done earlier found most TCR beta V segments productive about 87% or about 30% of the time. Later, an analysis found that common viral pathogens appeared to be linked with several of the most significant clusters. Later on, an analysis tied some 17,000 TCR beta sequences to HLA alleles at 0.05 false discovery rate.

The germline V gene encodes CDR1 MNHNS and CDR2 SASEGT. V gave up 3 bases and J gave up 7 bases, with 12 bases separating them. This CDR3 has 13 residues. On this clone: What it binds is not known.

It was with 60 Vbeta and 13 Jbeta primers that the PCR ran. The method was immunoSEQ multiplex PCR; TCRdb's version includes in-frame clones alone and lacks a portion of them. The sample yields roughly 240,000 clones, 78% seen once. What was sequenced was PBMCs. The sequence came from a boy aged 5 to 17 in good health and CMV-seronegative. The chain employs TRBV6-1 and TRBJ1-2; D remains unclear. CDR3 sequence reads: CASSEEYIGGYTF. CDR3 nucleotide sequence: TGTGCCAGCAGTGAGGAGTACATAGGTGGCTACACCTTC.